The T cell receptor beta chain under discussion was sequenced for a study of cytomegalovirus exposure and HLA in healthy donors. Study observations and caveats: In the analysis, some V segments, TRBV6-2 and TRBV6-3 included, were excluded as indistinguishable. The authors listed 150 or so TCR beta chains as cytomegalovirus-associated.

The V gene's germline CDR1 is SGDLS and CDR2 YYNGEE. CDR3 length: 14 amino acids. The V end lost 0 bases, the J end lost 3 bases, and 9 bases lay between the germline ends. This clone was seen a few times. Antigen: not known. The study ran its PCR with 60 Vbeta and 13 Jbeta primers. The assay was immunoSEQ multiplex PCR, and TCRdb's table has in-frame clones only and misses some. The repertoire includes 98,000 or so clones, 10% of them detected once, and approximately 6.1% sits in the top ten. Sequencing used PBMCs. V usage is TRBV9 and J usage is TRBJ1-1; D is possibly TRBD1 (6 bases). This receptor was taken from a man aged 40-49 years in good health and CMV-seropositive. The CDR3 DNA sequence: TGTGCCAGCAGCGTAGATCGACAGGACACTGAAGCTTTCTTT. Translation gives CASSVDRQDTEAFF.